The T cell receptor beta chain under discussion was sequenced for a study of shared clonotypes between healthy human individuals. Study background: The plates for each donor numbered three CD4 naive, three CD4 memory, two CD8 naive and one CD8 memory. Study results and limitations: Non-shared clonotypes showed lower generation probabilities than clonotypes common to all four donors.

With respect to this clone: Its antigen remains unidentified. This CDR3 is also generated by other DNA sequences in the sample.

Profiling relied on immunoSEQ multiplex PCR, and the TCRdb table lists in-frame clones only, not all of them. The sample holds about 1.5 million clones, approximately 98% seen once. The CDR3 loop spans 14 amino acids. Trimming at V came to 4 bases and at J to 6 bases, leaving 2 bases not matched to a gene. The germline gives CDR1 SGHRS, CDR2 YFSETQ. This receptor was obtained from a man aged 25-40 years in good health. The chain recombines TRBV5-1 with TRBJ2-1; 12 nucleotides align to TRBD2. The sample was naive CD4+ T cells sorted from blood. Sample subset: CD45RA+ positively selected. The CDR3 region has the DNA TGCGCCAGCAGCGGGGGACTAGCGGGCAATGAGCAGTTCTTC. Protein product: CASSGGLAGNEQFF.